Sequencing of this TCR beta chain was carried out in a study of T cell responses to AZD1222 COVID-19 vaccine. Study results and caveats: The repertoires were collected only after the peak T cell response. Mapped onto spike, vaccine-associated CD4 TCRs spanned it and were dominant at 160-218 and 743-854.

Assay used: immunoSEQ multiplex PCR; TCRdb lists only in-frame clones, some missing. The sample holds around 99,000 clones, 90% to 95% seen once. A remark on this clone: What it binds is unknown.

This CDR3 is built from 13 residues. Trimming removed 8 bases from V and 6 bases from J; junction bases left unmatched: 12. CDR1 GTSNPN and CDR2 SVGIG come from the germline V gene (reference sequence). This TCR came from an adult in good health. Sequencing used peripheral blood, obtained on day 0 of AZD1222 vaccination. This rearrangement joins TRBV30 to TRBJ1-2; 7 bases align to TRBD1. The CDR3 region is CALASMTGNGYTF. DNA for the CDR3: TGTGCCCTCGCCTCCATGACAGGGAATGGCTACACCTTC.